A single sample is the source of the 32 T cell receptor beta chains below, sequenced in a study of cytomegalovirus exposure and HLA in healthy donors. Both 60 Vbeta primers and 13 Jbeta primers went into the PCR. TCRdb's table, derived via immunoSEQ multiplex PCR, lists solely in-frame clones and lacks some. The sample lists some 65,000 clones, 62% seen once, with around 2.8% in the top ten. Sequencing was performed on PBMCs. All receptors derive from a man aged 30 to 45 in good health and CMV-seronegative.

On this clone itself: Germline and junction disagree at one end, which may indicate a read error. The chain has TRBV5-4 and TRBJ1-2; TRBD1 agrees at 8 bases. Germline-derived CDR1 and CDR2 are SGHNT and YYREEE (reference sequence). The CDR3 contains 13 residues. CDR3 in DNA: TGTGCCAGCAGATTGGGACAGGTCTTAGGCTACACCTTC. It encodes CASRLGQVLGYTF.

This chain joins TRBV6-4 and TRBJ1-2, with TRBD1 matching over 7 bases. After removal of 6 bases from V and 7 bases from J, the junction contained 11 bases not matched to a gene. This CDR3 contains 14 residues. CDR1 MRHNA and CDR2 SNTAGT come from the germline V gene. CDR3: CASRGETGSSGYTF. The CDR3 coding sequence is TGTGCCAGCAGAGGAGAGACAGGGAGTAGTGGCTACACCTTC.

The chain uses TRBV2 and TRBJ2-7; 8 bases line up with TRBD2. The CDR3 runs to 15 residues. Germline V gene data show CDR1 as SNHLY and CDR2 as FYNNEI. The J segment lost 0 bases and the V segment lost 4 bases, leaving 5 bases of the junction unmatched. The CDR3 bases are TGTGCCAGCAGTGCGGGACTAGTAAACTCCTACGAGCAGTACTTC. Amino acid sequence: CASSAGLVNSYEQYF.

This clone was picked up a small number of times. The chain joins TRBV5-4 to TRBJ1-1; perhaps TRBD1 as D (5 bases). The length of the CDR3 is 14 residues. Germline V CDR1 and CDR2: SGHNT, YYREEE (reference sequence). V shed 1 base and J shed 5 bases, with 12 bases lying between them. This CDR3 reads CASSLSGVGTEAFF. The DNA of the CDR3 is TGTGCCAGCAGCTTGTCGGGGGTTGGGACTGAAGCTTTCTTT.

This clone showed up just a few times. The genes are TRBV5-6 and TRBJ1-2; D might be TRBD1 (5 bases). CDR1 and CDR2 (germline): SGHDT, YYEEEE. CDR3 size: 13 residues. Between the trimmed V and J ends, which lost 2 bases and 8 bases, there was a span of 13 bases. The chain's CDR3 is CASSFRAGSGYTF. CDR3 DNA: TGTGCCAGCAGCTTCAGGGCGGGGAGCGGCTACACCTTC.

A single count supports this clone. The gene calls are TRBV9 and TRBJ2-2; TRBD2 aligns across 13 bases. Trimming at V came to 4 bases and at J to 0 bases, leaving 6 bases not matched to a gene. Germline V gives CDR1 SGDLS, CDR2 YYNGEE. The length of the CDR3 is 18 residues. The CDR3 region has the DNA TGTGCCAGCAGCTACGGGACTAGCGGGGCCCCGAACACCGGGGAGCTGTTTTTT. Translated, it gives CASSYGTSGAPNTGELFF.

The chain combines TRBV4-1 with TRBJ2-2; D remains ambiguous. This CDR3 is built from 15 residues. Trimming stripped 1 base from V and 0 bases from J, with 6 bases between. The germline gives CDR1 MGHRA, CDR2 YSYEKL. The CDR3 nucleotides are TGCGCCAGCAGCCAAGTGAAGCCGAACACCGGGGAGCTGTTTTTT. Translation gives CASSQVKPNTGELFF.

This clone has more than one count but fewer than ten. The rearrangement joins TRBV6-5 to TRBJ1-3; D is undetermined. The CDR3 has 11 amino acids. Germline CDR1 and CDR2: MNHEY and SVGAGI. Between the trimmed V and J ends, which lost 10 bases and 4 bases, there was a span of 8 bases. The CDR3 loop is CATRGGNTIYF. CDR3 bases: TGTGCCACAAGAGGGGGAAACACCATATATTTT.

J is TRBJ2-4 and V is TRBV4-1; D might be TRBD2 (6 bases). The V and J ends lost 1 base and 2 bases respectively, with 9 bases between them. The germline gives CDR1 MGHRA, CDR2 YSYEKL. The CDR3 is 15 amino acids. The CDR3 DNA reads TGCGCCAGCAGCCAAGTTGGCGGGACCAAAAACATTCAGTACTTC. Translated: CASSQVGGTKNIQYF.

Only one count was recorded for this clone. The chain links TRBV6-4 to TRBJ2-1; 11 bases fit TRBD2. The J segment lost 9 bases and the V segment lost 4 bases, leaving 5 bases of the junction unmatched. Germline CDR1 is MRHNA and CDR2 is SNTAGT. This CDR3 region has 14 residues. CDR3 amino acids: CASSVSGGAAEQFF. The CDR3 DNA is TGTGCCAGCAGTGTTAGCGGGGGGGCTGCTGAGCAGTTCTTC.

This clone was observed a handful of times. This chain joins TRBV9 and TRBJ1-2, with TRBD1 identical over 7 bases. After removal of 3 bases from V and 5 bases from J, the junction contained 1 base not matched to a gene. CDR3 length equals 12 residues. CDR1 and CDR2 (germline): SGDLS, YYNGEE. The CDR3 coding sequence is TGTGCCAGCAGCGGGACAGGTTATGGCTACACCTTC. Translating it yields CASSGTGYGYTF.

The chain links TRBV30 to TRBJ2-2; D is perhaps TRBD1 (5 bases). Germline CDR1 reads GTSNPN; CDR2 reads SVGIG (reference sequence). V lost 2 bases, J lost 0 bases, and 7 bases lay in between. CDR3 length: 14 amino acids. DNA for the CDR3: TGTGCCTGGAGTTTAGGGGCGAACACCGGGGAGCTGTTTTTT. Amino acids: CAWSLGANTGELFF.

This clone has only one observation. The rearrangement joins TRBV29-1 to TRBJ1-6, with TRBD1 identical over 9 bases. CDR1 and CDR2 from the germline V gene are SQVTM and ANQGSEA. J gave up 10 bases and V 6 bases, and 10 bases lay outside the gene matches. The CDR3 sequence is 14 residues long. CDR3 nucleotides: TGCAGCGTAAGGGACAGGGCATTCGGGTCACCCCTCCACTTT. Its translation: CSVRDRAFGSPLHF.

The genes are TRBV6-5 and TRBJ2-7; TRBD2 is a possible D gene (5 bases). The length of the CDR3 is 14 residues. V was shortened by 3 bases and J by 0 bases, with 9 bases between the two germline ends. CDR1 is MNHEY, CDR2 SVGAGI, per germline. The CDR3 sequence is CASSYRGISYEQYF. CDR3 DNA sequence: TGTGCCAGCAGTTATAGAGGGATCTCCTACGAGCAGTACTTC.

The chain combines TRBV11-3 with TRBJ1-1; D possibly corresponds to TRBD1 (5 bases). Trimming removed 2 bases from V and 5 bases from J, with 12 bases in between. CDR1 and CDR2 from the germline V gene are SGHNT and YENEEA. The CDR3 sequence is 14 residues long. The CDR3 DNA sequence: TGTGCCAGCAGCTTAAGGGGTGGTAAAACTGAAGCTTTCTTT. Translating gives CASSLRGGKTEAFF.

This clone has more than one count but fewer than ten. The genes are TRBV28 and TRBJ2-3; 7 nucleotides match TRBD2. V lost 2 bases, J lost 6 bases, and 5 bases stayed unmatched. The germline V gene has CDR1 MDHEN and CDR2 SYDVKM. The CDR3 is 14 amino acids. The CDR3 DNA reads as TGTGCCAGCAGTTTAGACGGGGGGTCGGATACGCAGTATTTT. Its translation: CASSLDGGSDTQYF.

This clone is medium-sized (0.01 to 0.1%) by share. The rearrangement links TRBV2 to TRBJ1-1, with TRBD1 matching 7 bases. Germline V CDR1 and CDR2: SNHLY, FYNNEI. V lost 3 bases to trimming and J lost 7 bases; unmatched junction nucleotides: 8. The CDR3 runs 14 residues. CDR3 sequence: CASSEVRGLGEAFF. The CDR3 region has the DNA TGTGCCAGCAGTGAGGTCAGGGGGTTGGGTGAAGCTTTCTTT.

In its sample, this clone was seen a few times. This chain uses TRBV19 with TRBJ2-7, with 9 positions matching TRBD2. Germline V gene sequence: CDR1 LNHDA, CDR2 SQIVND (reference sequence). The CDR3 is 14 amino acids. V shed 3 bases, J shed 4 bases, and the junction held 4 bases outside the gene matches. CDR3 nucleotide sequence: TGTGCCAGTAGTATCAGCGGGGGGCCTTACGAGCAGTACTTC. Residues: CASSISGGPYEQYF.

The CDR3 region is CASSVSATGAYEQYF. The CDR3 DNA is TGTGCCAGCAGCGTTTCGGCGACAGGGGCCTACGAGCAGTACTTC. The chain joins TRBV9 to TRBJ2-7; TRBD1 matches 8 bases. Germline CDR1 and CDR2: SGDLS and YYNGEE. J gave up 2 bases and V 2 bases, and 6 bases lay outside the gene matches. The CDR3 has 15 amino acids.

This clone appeared a few times. V and J are TRBV29-1 and TRBJ2-7; 8 bases align to TRBD1. Unmatched junction bases numbered 10, after V lost 0 bases and J lost 6 bases. Germline CDR1 and CDR2: SQVTM and ANQGSEA. The CDR3 length is 15 residues. The CDR3 DNA reads TGCAGCGTTGAAGAAATAGGACAGGGTGTGGGCGAGCAGTACTTC. Its protein is CSVEEIGQGVGEQYF.

The chain has TRBV6-5 and TRBJ1-2; TRBD1 might be the D (5 bases). The CDR3 is 13 amino acids. Germline CDR1 MNHEY, CDR2 SVGAGI. V shed 5 bases and J shed 5 bases, with 12 bases lying between them. This CDR3 reads CASSQGRVYGYTF. DNA for the CDR3: TGTGCCAGCAGTCAGGGTCGGGTTTATGGCTACACCTTC.

V usage is TRBV11-2 and J usage is TRBJ2-3; 13 bases line up with TRBD2. The CDR3 sequence is 16 residues long. CDR1 is SGHAT and CDR2 is FQNNGV in the germline V gene. V was pared by 10 bases and J by 5 bases, with 12 bases of the junction left unmatched. DNA for the CDR3: TGTGCCACCAACCCGGGACTAGCGGGGACAGGAGATACGCAGTATTTT. It encodes CATNPGLAGTGDTQYF.

The sample holds a few counts of this clone. The chain combines TRBV10-3 with TRBJ1-2; TRBD1 might be the D (6 bases). The germline V and J ends were trimmed by 0 bases and 2 bases, with 13 bases remaining between them. There are 16 residues in the CDR3. CDR1 ENHRY and CDR2 SYGVKD come from the germline V gene. The CDR3 loop is CAISESQGHENYGYTF. The DNA of the CDR3 is TGTGCCATCAGTGAGTCACAGGGTCACGAGAACTATGGCTACACCTTC.

J is TRBJ1-5 and V is TRBV6-1; D not resolved. CDR1 is MNHNS and CDR2 is SASEGT in the germline V gene. Trimming shortened V by 7 bases and J by 0 bases, and 10 bases separated the two germline ends. The CDR3 spans 14 residues. The CDR3 nucleotides are TGTGCCAGCACCCCGACATATAGCAATCAGCCCCAGCATTTT. It translates to CASTPTYSNQPQHF.

This clone was seen just once. The chain recombines TRBV29-1 with TRBJ1-1; no clear D gene. CDR3 length: 13 amino acids. V lost 2 bases and J 0 bases, leaving 7 bases between the germline ends. Germline-derived CDR1 and CDR2 are SQVTM and ANQGSEA. CDR3 sequence reads: CSVEQNMNTEAFF. The CDR3 region has the DNA TGCAGCGTTGAACAGAATATGAACACTGAAGCTTTCTTT.

This chain connects TRBV7-2 to TRBJ2-4; 8 positions agree with TRBD2. Germline assignment: CDR1 SGHTA and CDR2 FQGNSA. After removal of 5 bases from V and 8 bases from J, the junction contained 8 bases not matched to a gene. There are 14 residues in the CDR3. The CDR3 spells CASSIGGASDIQYF. In nucleotides, the CDR3 is TGTGCCAGCAGCATCGGGGGGGCCTCCGACATTCAGTACTTC. The whole variable domain, filled in from reference TRBV7-2 and TRBJ2-4, reads GAGVSQSPSNKVTEKGKDVELRCDPISGHTALYWYRQSLGQGLEFLIYFQGNSAPDKSGLPSDRFSAERTGGSVSTLTIQRTQQEDSAVYLCASSIGGASDIQYFGAGTRLSVL.

The chain has TRBV7-2 and TRBJ2-2, with D perhaps matching TRBD2 (7 bases). V lost 1 base and J 6 bases, leaving 15 bases between the germline ends. Germline V lookup: CDR1 SGHTA, CDR2 FQGNSA. This CDR3 is built from 16 residues. In DNA, the CDR3 is TGTGCCAGCAGCTTAGTAGGGGGGGTTCGCTCCGGGGAGCTGTTTTTT. It codes for CASSLVGGVRSGELFF. The whole variable domain, remainder taken from reference TRBV7-2 and TRBJ2-2, is GAGVSQSPSNKVTEKGKDVELRCDPISGHTALYWYRQSLGQGLEFLIYFQGNSAPDKSGLPSDRFSAERTGGSVSTLTIQRTQQEDSAVYLCASSLVGGVRSGELFFGEGSRLTVL.

This clone was seen a few times. The same CDR3 can be traced to other DNA sequences in this sample. The genes are TRBV6-4 and TRBJ2-3; 8 bases match TRBD2. In germline, CDR1 is MRHNA, CDR2 SNTAGT. V was clipped by 7 bases and J by 1 base; unmatched bases: 16. The CDR3 length is 18 residues. Written as DNA, the CDR3 is TGTGCCAGCACCGAACCGGGACTAGTGTCCGGACGCACAGATACGCAGTATTTT. This gives the protein CASTEPGLVSGRTDTQYF.

This sequence joins TRBV4-1 and TRBJ2-5; tentatively, D is TRBD1 (8 bases). The CDR3 runs 15 residues. V lost 4 bases and J lost 5, with 17 bases in between. From germline, CDR1 is MGHRA and CDR2 YSYEKL. The CDR3 bases are TGCGCCAGCAGCCCCGGACAGGGAGGGTTGGAGACCCAGTACTTC. Amino acids: CASSPGQGGLETQYF.

The CDR3 nucleotides are TGTGCCTGGAGTGTACCGCAGGGGATAGAGACCCAGTACTTC. It is translated as CAWSVPQGIETQYF. The chain combines TRBV30 with TRBJ2-5, with D possibly TRBD1 on 6 matching bases. Trimming removed 0 bases at V and 4 bases at J, with 12 bases between. From germline, CDR1 is GTSNPN and CDR2 SVGIG (reference sequence). This CDR3 contains 14 residues.

The chain is built from TRBV5-8 and TRBJ2-3; possible D gene TRBD1, 6 bases. The length of the CDR3 is 20 residues. Deletions cut 1 base from V and 2 bases from J, with 26 bases between. CDR1 is SGHTS, CDR2 YDEGEE, per germline. The CDR3 protein is CASSLKLGRIVGQDTDTQYF. CDR3 nucleotide sequence: TGTGCCAGCAGCTTGAAATTAGGTCGAATTGTGGGACAAGACACAGATACGCAGTATTTT.

This clone was found once. The chain recombines TRBV7-2 with TRBJ2-3; 8 nucleotides match TRBD2. V trimming: 5 bases; J trimming: 0 bases; junction bases outside the gene matches: 4. Germline V gene sequence: CDR1 SGHTA, CDR2 FQGNSA. The CDR3 length is 15 residues. The CDR3 region has the DNA TGTGCCAGCAGCCAACTAGCGGCTAGCACAGATACGCAGTATTTT. Its translation: CASSQLAASTDTQYF.